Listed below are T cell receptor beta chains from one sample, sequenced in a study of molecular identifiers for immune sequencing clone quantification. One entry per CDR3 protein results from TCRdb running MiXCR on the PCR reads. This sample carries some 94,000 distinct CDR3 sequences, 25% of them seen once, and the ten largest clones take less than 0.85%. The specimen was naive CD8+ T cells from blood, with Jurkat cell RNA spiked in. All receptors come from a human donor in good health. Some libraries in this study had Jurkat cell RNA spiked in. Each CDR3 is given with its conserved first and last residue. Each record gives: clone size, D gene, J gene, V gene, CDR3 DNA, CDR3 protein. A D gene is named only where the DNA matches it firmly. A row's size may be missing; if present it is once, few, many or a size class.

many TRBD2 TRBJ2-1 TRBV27 TGTGCCAGCAGTCCCCGGGCGGGGGGCTTCGTCAACAATGAGCAGTTCTTC CASSPRAGGFVNNEQFF
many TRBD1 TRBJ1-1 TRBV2 TGTGCCAGCAGTCCAGGACAGGGCCCGATCGGAGCTTTCTTT CASSPGQGPIGAFF
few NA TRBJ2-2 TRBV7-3 TGTGCCAGCAGCTTTATTGGGACCGGGGAGCTGTTTTTT CASSFIGTGELFF
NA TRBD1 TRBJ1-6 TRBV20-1 TGCAGTGCTAGAGCCCTGACGGGGGACAGGGATAATTCACCCCTCCACTTT CSARALTGDRDNSPLHF
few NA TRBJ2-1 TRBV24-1 TGTGCCACCAGTGACTCCGTCGCGCGGAGCTTATACAATGAGCAGTTCTTC CATSDSVARSLYNEQFF
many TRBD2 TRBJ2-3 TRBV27 TGTGCCACACATCCCCCCGAGGGACTAGCGGGAGTCGGTACGACAGATACGCAGTATTTT CATHPPEGLAGVGTTDTQYF
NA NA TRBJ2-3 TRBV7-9 TGTGCCAGCAGCCACATAGCCGCCAGCGCAGATACGCAGTATTTT CASSHIAASADTQYF
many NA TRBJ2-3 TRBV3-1 TGTGCCAGCAGCCAAGATCTAGATACGCAGTATTTT CASSQDLDTQYF
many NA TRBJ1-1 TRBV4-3 TGCGCCAGCAGCCAAGACGGTATTGAAGCTTTCTTT CASSQDGIEAFF
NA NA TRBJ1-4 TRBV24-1 TGTGCCACCAGTGATCCCCGGACAGAAGATGAAAAACTGTTTTTT CATSDPRTEDEKLFF
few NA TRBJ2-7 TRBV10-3 TGTGCCATCAGTGAGCGGCAGATCAGCTCCTACGAGCAGTACTTC CAISERQISSYEQYF
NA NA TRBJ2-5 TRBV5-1 TGCGCCAGCAGCTGGGGCCTTCAAGAGACCCAGTACTTC CASSWGLQETQYF
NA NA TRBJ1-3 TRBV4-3 TGCGCCAGCAGCCAAGATAGGGCAGGGGCTGGAAACACCATATATTTT CASSQDRAGAGNTIYF
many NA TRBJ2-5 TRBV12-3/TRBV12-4 TGTGCCAGCAGTTTAGTGGACGAGGAGACCCAGTACTTC CASSLVDEETQYF
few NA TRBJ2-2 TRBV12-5 TGTGCTAGTGGTTTGACACCGGGACACCCCAACACCGGGGAGCTGTTTTTT CASGLTPGHPNTGELFF
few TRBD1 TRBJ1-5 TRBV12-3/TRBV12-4 TGTGCCAGCAGTCCAAGACAGGGAGATCAGCCCCAGCATTTT CASSPRQGDQPQHF
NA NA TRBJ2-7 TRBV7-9 TGTGCCAGCAGCTCGGTACAGGGACCACCCTACGAGCAGTACTTC CASSSVQGPPYEQYF
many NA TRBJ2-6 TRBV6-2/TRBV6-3 TGTGCCAGCAGTTACCCCAACACGGTGTGGGCCAACGTCCTGACTTTC CASSYPNTVWANVLTF
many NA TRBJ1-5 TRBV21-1 TGTGCCAGCAGCAAACCCATACAGGGCGGGCAGCCCCAGCATTTT CASSKPIQGGQPQHF
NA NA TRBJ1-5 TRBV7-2 TGTGCCAGCAGTTCGGATGGCCGGATGAATCAGCCCCAGCATTTT CASSSDGRMNQPQHF
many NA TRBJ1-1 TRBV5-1 TGCGCCAGCAGCACCGGTTGGGATGAAGCTTTCTTT CASSTGWDEAFF
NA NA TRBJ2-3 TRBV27 TGTGCCAGCAGTTTAGAGGGGACTGACACAGATACGCAGTATTTT CASSLEGTDTDTQYF
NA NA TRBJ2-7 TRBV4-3 TGCGCCAGCAGCCAAGGAGTCTCAAGCACGAACGAGCAGTACTTC CASSQGVSSTNEQYF